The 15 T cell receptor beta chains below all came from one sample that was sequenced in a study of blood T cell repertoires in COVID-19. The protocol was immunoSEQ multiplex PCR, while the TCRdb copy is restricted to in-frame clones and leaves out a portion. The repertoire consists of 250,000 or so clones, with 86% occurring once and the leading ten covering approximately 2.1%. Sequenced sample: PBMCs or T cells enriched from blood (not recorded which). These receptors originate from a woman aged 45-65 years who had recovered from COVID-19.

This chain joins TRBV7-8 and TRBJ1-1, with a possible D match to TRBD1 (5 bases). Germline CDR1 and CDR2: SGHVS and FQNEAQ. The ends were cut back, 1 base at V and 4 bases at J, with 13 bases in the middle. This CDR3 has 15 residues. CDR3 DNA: TGTGCCAGCAGCTTAGGAGACTCGGGGGGCACTGAAGCTTTCTTT. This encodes CASSLGDSGGTEAFF.

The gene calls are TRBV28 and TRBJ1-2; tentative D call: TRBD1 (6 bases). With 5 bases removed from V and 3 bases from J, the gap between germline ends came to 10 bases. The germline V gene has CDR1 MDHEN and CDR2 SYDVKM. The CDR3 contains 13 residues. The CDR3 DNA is TGTGCCAGCAGTAAGACAGGACACTATGGCTACACCTTC. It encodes CASSKTGHYGYTF.

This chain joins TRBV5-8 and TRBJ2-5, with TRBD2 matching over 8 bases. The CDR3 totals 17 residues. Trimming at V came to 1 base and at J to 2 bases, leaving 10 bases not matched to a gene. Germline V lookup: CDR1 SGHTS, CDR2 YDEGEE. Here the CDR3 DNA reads TGTGCCAGCAGCTTGAGGAAAATAGCGGGATCGCAAGAGACCCAGTACTTC. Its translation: CASSLRKIAGSQETQYF.

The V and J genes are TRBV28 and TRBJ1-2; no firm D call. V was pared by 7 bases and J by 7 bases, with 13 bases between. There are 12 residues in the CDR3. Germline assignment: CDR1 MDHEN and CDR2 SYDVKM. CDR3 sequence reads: CASTPHRGGYTF. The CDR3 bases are TGTGCCAGCACTCCGCACCGAGGTGGCTACACCTTC.

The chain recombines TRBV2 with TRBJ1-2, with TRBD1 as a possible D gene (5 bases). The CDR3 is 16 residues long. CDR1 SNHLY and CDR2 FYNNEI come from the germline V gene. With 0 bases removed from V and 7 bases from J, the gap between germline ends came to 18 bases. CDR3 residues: CASSEAPTDITGGYTF. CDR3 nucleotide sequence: TGTGCCAGCAGTGAAGCCCCGACAGACATTACGGGTGGCTACACCTTC.

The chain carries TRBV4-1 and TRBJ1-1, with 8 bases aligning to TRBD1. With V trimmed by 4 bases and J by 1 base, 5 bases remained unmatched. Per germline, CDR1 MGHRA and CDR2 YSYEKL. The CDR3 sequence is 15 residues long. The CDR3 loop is CASSRGQGENTEAFF. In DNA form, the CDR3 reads TGCGCCAGCAGCCGAGGACAGGGAGAGAACACTGAAGCTTTCTTT.

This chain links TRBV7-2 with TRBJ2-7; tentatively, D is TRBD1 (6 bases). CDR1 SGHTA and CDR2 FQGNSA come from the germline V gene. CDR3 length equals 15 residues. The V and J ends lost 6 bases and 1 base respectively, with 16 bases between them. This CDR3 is CASSRQAFMSYEQYF. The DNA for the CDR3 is TGTGCCAGCAGTCGACAGGCATTTATGTCCTACGAGCAGTACTTC. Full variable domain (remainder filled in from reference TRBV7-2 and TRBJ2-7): GAGVSQSPSNKVTEKGKDVELRCDPISGHTALYWYRQSLGQGLEFLIYFQGNSAPDKSGLPSDRFSAERTGGSVSTLTIQRTQQEDSAVYLCASSRQAFMSYEQYFGPGTRLTVT.

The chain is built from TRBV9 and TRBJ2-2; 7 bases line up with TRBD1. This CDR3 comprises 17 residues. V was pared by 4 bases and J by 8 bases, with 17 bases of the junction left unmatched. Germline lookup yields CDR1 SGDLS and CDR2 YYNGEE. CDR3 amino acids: CASSPSRDSKDPGELFF. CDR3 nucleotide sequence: TGTGCCAGCAGCCCAAGTAGGGACAGCAAGGACCCTGGGGAGCTGTTTTTT.

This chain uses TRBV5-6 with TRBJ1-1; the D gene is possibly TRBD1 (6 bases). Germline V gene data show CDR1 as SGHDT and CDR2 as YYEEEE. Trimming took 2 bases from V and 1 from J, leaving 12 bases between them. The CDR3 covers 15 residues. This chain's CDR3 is CASSFPDRTNTEAFF. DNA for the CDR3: TGTGCCAGCAGCTTTCCGGACAGAACGAACACTGAAGCTTTCTTT.

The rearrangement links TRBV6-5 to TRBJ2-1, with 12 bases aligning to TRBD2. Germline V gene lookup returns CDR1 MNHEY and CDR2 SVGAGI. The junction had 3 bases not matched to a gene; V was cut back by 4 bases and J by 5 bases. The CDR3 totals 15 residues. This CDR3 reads CASSSLAGGHNEQFF. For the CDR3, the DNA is TGTGCCAGCAGTTCCCTAGCGGGGGGGCACAATGAGCAGTTCTTC.

This CDR3 is CASSHLRDRGLGGYTF. Here the CDR3 DNA reads TGTGCCAGCAGCCACCTCCGGGACAGGGGGCTAGGAGGCTACACCTTC. The V gene is TRBV3-1 (or the pseudogene TRBV3-2), the J gene TRBJ1-2; 12 bases are shared with TRBD1. The CDR3 is 16 residues long. Germline trimming cut 3 bases from V and 8 bases from J; bases unmatched to any gene: 10. CDR1 is LGHDT and CDR2 is YNNKEL in the germline V gene (reference sequence).

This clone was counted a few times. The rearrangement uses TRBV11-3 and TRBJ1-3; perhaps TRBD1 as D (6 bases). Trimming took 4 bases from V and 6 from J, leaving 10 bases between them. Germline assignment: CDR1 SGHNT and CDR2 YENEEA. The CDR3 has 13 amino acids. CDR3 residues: CASSYRTENTIYF. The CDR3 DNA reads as TGTGCCAGCAGCTACCGGACAGAAAACACCATATATTTT.

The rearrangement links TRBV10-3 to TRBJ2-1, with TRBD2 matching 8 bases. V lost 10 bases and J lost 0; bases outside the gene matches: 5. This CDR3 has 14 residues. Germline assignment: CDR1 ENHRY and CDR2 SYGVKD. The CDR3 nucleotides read TGTGCCACCGCGAGCGGGAGCTCCTACAATGAGCAGTTCTTC. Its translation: CATASGSSYNEQFF.

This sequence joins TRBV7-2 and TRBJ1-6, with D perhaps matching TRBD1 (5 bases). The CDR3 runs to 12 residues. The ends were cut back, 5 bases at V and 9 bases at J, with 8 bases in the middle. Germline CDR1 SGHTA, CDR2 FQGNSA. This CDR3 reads CASSGGGSPLHF. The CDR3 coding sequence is TGTGCCAGCAGCGGGGGGGGTTCACCCCTCCACTTT.

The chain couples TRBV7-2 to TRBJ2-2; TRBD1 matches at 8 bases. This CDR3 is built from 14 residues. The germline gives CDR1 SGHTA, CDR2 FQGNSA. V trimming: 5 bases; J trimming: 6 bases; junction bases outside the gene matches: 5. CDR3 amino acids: CASSPGQDPGELFF. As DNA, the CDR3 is TGTGCCAGCAGCCCGGGACAGGATCCCGGGGAGCTGTTTTTT.